This note documents a single T cell receptor beta chain sequence. Antigen specificity is unknown. Deletions cut 5 bases from V and 3 bases from J, with 9 bases between. Germline V gives CDR1 SGHTA, CDR2 FQGNSA. The CDR3 contains 13 residues. The data were obtained in a study of cytomegalovirus exposure and HLA in healthy donors. In the PCR, 60 Vbeta and 13 Jbeta primers were used. The repertoire was sequenced with immunoSEQ multiplex PCR; TCRdb's copy has only in-frame clones and lacks some. The sample lists about 170,000 clones, approximately 80% occurring once. General study findings and limits: A few V segments could not be told apart, such as TRBV6-2 and TRBV6-3, and were left out. Immune exposure information comprised only CMV serostatus. Productive rates of about 90% or about 30% were seen for most TCR beta V segments in an earlier analysis. The majority of CMV-associated TCR beta chains were reported as apparently HLA-restricted in a later analysis.

The sequence derives from a woman aged 50 to 60 in good health and CMV-seropositive. The chain has TRBV7-2 and TRBJ2-3; D is possibly TRBD1 (6 bases). The specimen sequenced was PBMCs. This CDR3 reads CASSLQGTDTQYF. The CDR3 DNA sequence: TGTGCCAGCAGCCTTCAGGGGACAGATACGCAGTATTTT.